This T cell receptor (beta chain) was identified in a study of shared clonotypes between healthy human individuals. On the study more broadly: Each donor had three CD4 naive, three CD4 memory, two CD8 naive and one CD8 memory plate.

Study-wide results and limits: The generation probabilities recorded for non-shared clonotypes fell below those of clonotypes shared by all four donors.

Germline V gives CDR1 MNHNY, CDR2 SVGAGI (reference sequence). V gave up 7 bases and J gave up 6 bases, with 15 bases separating them. The CDR3 is made up of 13 amino acids. As to this clone: Its target is not known.

Deep was the level at which the assay was run. The repertoire was sequenced with immunoSEQ multiplex PCR; TCRdb's copy has only in-frame clones and lacks some. The table records some 700,000 clones, about 92% of them present only once. The donors, all of them Caucasian adults, lived in Nashville, Tennessee. The clonotype originates from a man between 18 and 29 years old in good health. Some clones in this sample may be carry-over from other donors' samples. V gene TRBV6-6 combines with J gene TRBJ1-2; D gene ambiguous. The sequencing input was memory CD8+ T cells from PBMCs. Subset specified: CD45RO+ cells pooled with CCR7-negative TemRA cells. The CDR3 DNA is TGTGCCAGCACCCAGGCACTGTCGGATGGCTACACCTTC. Amino acids: CASTQALSDGYTF.